A selection of T cell receptor beta chains follows, all from one sample in a study of T cells in localized non-small cell lung cancer. Assay: immunoSEQ multiplex PCR; the TCRdb copy retains only in-frame clones and omits some. The table has several hundred clones, 29% seen once; the top ten hold less than 15%. The sequencing here drew on normal lung tissue next to the tumor, taken before any cancer treatment. These receptors were obtained from a woman aged 35-75 years with stage I squamous cell lung carcinoma. CDR3s include the opening cysteine and the closing phenylalanine or tryptophan. Fields, in order: J gene, V gene, D gene, clone size, CDR3 protein, CDR3 DNA. A D gene is named only where the DNA matches it firmly. Clone size appears in some rows only: once, few, many, or a class for an expanded clone.

j_gene: TRBJ2-1
v_gene: TRBV6-8
d_gene: TRBD1
abundance: few
CDR3aa: CAISKSGQGNNEQFF
CDR3nt: TGTGCCATCAGTAAAAGCGGACAGGGGAATAATGAGCAGTTCTTC

j_gene: TRBJ1-2
v_gene: TRBV19
d_gene: -
abundance: -
CDR3aa: CASIPGHYNYGYTF
CDR3nt: TGTGCCAGTATTCCGGGACACTACAACTATGGCTACACCTTC

j_gene: TRBJ1-2
v_gene: TRBV18
d_gene: TRBD1
abundance: -
CDR3aa: CASSPDRDHGYTF
CDR3nt: TGTGCCAGCTCACCAGACAGGGATCATGGCTACACCTTC

j_gene: TRBJ1-1
v_gene: TRBV9
d_gene: TRBD1
abundance: medium-sized
CDR3aa: CASSLDPGQFMNTEAFF
CDR3nt: TGTGCCAGCAGCTTAGACCCGGGACAGTTCATGAACACTGAAGCTTTCTTT

j_gene: TRBJ2-3
v_gene: TRBV9
d_gene: -
abundance: few
CDR3aa: CASSVGVAADTQYF
CDR3nt: TGTGCCAGCAGCGTAGGGGTAGCAGCAGATACGCAGTATTTT

j_gene: TRBJ1-2
v_gene: TRBV6-8
d_gene: -
abundance: few
CDR3aa: CASSYRLDTGYTF
CDR3nt: TGTGCCAGCAGTTACAGGTTGGATACTGGCTACACCTTC

j_gene: TRBJ2-5
v_gene: TRBV29-1
d_gene: -
abundance: -
CDR3aa: CSVGSLLETQYF
CDR3nt: TGCAGCGTTGGAAGCCTCTTGGAGACCCAGTACTTC

j_gene: TRBJ1-5
v_gene: TRBV2
d_gene: -
abundance: few
CDR3aa: CASSDGDGQPQHF
CDR3nt: TGTGCCAGCAGTGATGGAGACGGTCAGCCCCAGCATTTT

j_gene: TRBJ1-1
v_gene: TRBV7-5
d_gene: -
abundance: -
CDR3aa: CASSLSRRGHPEAFF
CDR3nt: TGTGCCAGCAGCTTATCACGCAGGGGGCATCCTGAAGCTTTCTTT

j_gene: TRBJ1-2
v_gene: TRBV19
d_gene: TRBD1
abundance: -
CDR3aa: CASRWGQGNYGYTF
CDR3nt: TGTGCCAGTAGGTGGGGACAGGGTAACTATGGCTACACCTTC